The clone carrying this TCR beta chain was counted many times. The antigen is unknown. Scientists made TCR beta libraries using quantitative 5'-RACE with molecular barcodes. A single record per CDR3 protein comes from TCRdb applying MiXCR to the 5' RACE reads. The sample consists of about 39,000 distinct CDR3 sequences, 3% of them appearing once. This entry comes from a study of CD8 T cells in ankylosing spondylitis. Findings and caveats of the study: Certain motif variants had earlier been reported in reactive arthritis synovial fluid and blood. In ankylosing spondylitis patients, matched synovial fluid reportedly showed significant enrichment of disease-linked clones. A motif in TCR beta, a set of eight highly homologous variants, appeared characteristic of ankylosing spondylitis blood.

This CDR3 is 15 amino acids long. With V trimmed by 4 bases and J by 5 bases, 10 bases remained unmatched. CDR1 and CDR2 from the germline V gene are SGDLS and YYNGEE. The clonotype comes from a male donor with ankylosing spondylitis or in good health (not recorded which). The chain employs TRBV9 and TRBJ2-5, with TRBD1 identical over 8 bases. The specimen was blood, either unsorted or a sorted T cell fraction (not recorded which). CDR3 bases: TGTGCCAGCAGCACCCACACAGGGGGGATTGAGACCCAGTACTTC. Its translation: CASSTHTGGIETQYF.